The rows below give T cell receptor beta chains drawn from one sample of a study of cytomegalovirus exposure and HLA in healthy donors. Data came from immunoSEQ multiplex PCR; TCRdb stores just in-frame clones and leaves some out. The table lists 100,000 to 150,000 clones, approximately 8.9% of them singletons. Material: PBMCs. These receptors were collected from a woman aged 40-49 years in good health and CMV-seropositive. Each CDR3 is given with its conserved first and last residue. D genes are given only for firm matches. Only part of the rows carry a size: once, few, many, or a class if the clone is expanded.

>-|TRBV6-1|-|TRBJ2-7
CASSETVVYEQYF
TGTGCCAGCAGTGAGACAGTTGTCTACGAGCAGTACTTC
>TRBD1|TRBV7-9|-|TRBJ2-1
CASTGDRANEQFF
TGTGCCAGCACCGGGGACAGGGCTAATGAGCAGTTCTTC
>TRBD2|TRBV4-1|few|TRBJ2-7
CASSPLTSGEYEQYF
TGCGCCAGCAGCCCATTGACTAGCGGGGAGTACGAGCAGTACTTC
>TRBD1|TRBV18|-|TRBJ1-4
CASSPGQGFGEKLFF
TGTGCCAGCTCACCGGGACAGGGGTTTGGCGAAAAACTGTTTTTT
>-|TRBV15|few|TRBJ1-4
CATSREQVVGEKLFF
TGTGCCACCAGCAGGGAACAGGTGGTGGGGGAAAAACTGTTTTTT
>TRBD1|TRBV18|-|TRBJ1-1
CASSLRDRVPEAFF
TGTGCCAGCTCCCTCCGGGACAGGGTCCCTGAAGCTTTCTTT
>TRBD2|TRBV4-3|-|TRBJ2-5
CASSPRGGNEETQYF
TGCGCCAGCAGCCCCCGGGGGGGGAACGAAGAGACCCAGTACTTC
>-|TRBV7-2|few|TRBJ1-3
CASSFRQAGNTIYF
TGTGCCAGCAGCTTTCGGCAGGCTGGAAACACCATATATTTT
>-|TRBV5-1|-|TRBJ2-2
CASSLGQGPNTGELFF
TGCGCCAGCAGCTTAGGTCAGGGCCCGAACACCGGGGAGCTGTTTTTT
>TRBD2|TRBV7-9|few|TRBJ2-2
CASSLLAGPTGELFF
TGTGCCAGCAGCTTACTAGCGGGGCCCACCGGGGAGCTGTTTTTT
>-|TRBV4-3|few|TRBJ1-6
CASSQWVPGAEISPLHF
TGCGCCAGCAGCCAGTGGGTCCCAGGGGCGGAAATTTCACCCCTCCACTTT
>TRBD1|TRBV18|few|TRBJ1-1
CASSTYRGQNTEAFF
TGTGCCAGCTCAACCTACAGGGGACAGAACACTGAAGCTTTCTTT
>-|TRBV2|few|TRBJ2-2
CASREGGIGELFF
TGTGCCAGCAGGGAGGGCGGGATCGGGGAGCTGTTTTTT
>-|TRBV5-1|few|TRBJ1-2
CASSLVSGGEDGYTF
TGCGCCAGCAGCTTGGTTTCCGGGGGGGAGGATGGCTACACCTTC
>-|TRBV2|-|TRBJ2-2
CASKGRGAEEVTGELFF
TGTGCCAGCAAGGGGCGGGGAGCGGAAGAGGTCACCGGGGAGCTGTTTTTT
>-|TRBV4-3|few|TRBJ1-1
CASSQDRNTEAFF
TGCGCCAGCAGCCAAGATCGGAACACTGAAGCTTTCTTT
>-|TRBV7-2|few|TRBJ1-1
CASSLGQNTEAFF
TGTGCCAGCAGCTTAGGGCAGAACACTGAAGCTTTCTTT